This TCR beta chain was sequenced during a study of T cell responses to AZD1222 COVID-19 vaccine. Sequenced by immunoSEQ multiplex PCR; TCRdb stores in-frame clones only, minus some. The sample shows almost 55,000 clones, roughly four fifths of them seen only once. This clone has only a few counts. The antigen is unknown. General observations from the study: Spike-specific TCRs gained breadth and depth after people received two AZD1222 doses. Clonal diversity was possibly underestimated; the donors were predominantly white British and more often female. Unmutated regions of variants are reportedly targeted by nearly half of spike-specific TCRs. Without day 14 samples, only post-peak T cell repertoires were studied.

The specimen comprised peripheral blood, sampled on day 0 of AZD1222 vaccination. This sequence was found in an adult in good health.

CDR3 in amino acids: CASSFLWPTNEKLFF. The CDR3 nucleotides read TGTGCCAGCAGTTTTTTGTGGCCAACTAATGAAAAACTGTTTTTT. The chain uses TRBV27 and TRBJ1-4; D is unclear. CDR1 and CDR2 (germline): MNHEY, SMNVEV (reference sequence). V shed 3 bases and J shed 0 bases, with 8 bases lying between them. This CDR3 is 15 amino acids long.